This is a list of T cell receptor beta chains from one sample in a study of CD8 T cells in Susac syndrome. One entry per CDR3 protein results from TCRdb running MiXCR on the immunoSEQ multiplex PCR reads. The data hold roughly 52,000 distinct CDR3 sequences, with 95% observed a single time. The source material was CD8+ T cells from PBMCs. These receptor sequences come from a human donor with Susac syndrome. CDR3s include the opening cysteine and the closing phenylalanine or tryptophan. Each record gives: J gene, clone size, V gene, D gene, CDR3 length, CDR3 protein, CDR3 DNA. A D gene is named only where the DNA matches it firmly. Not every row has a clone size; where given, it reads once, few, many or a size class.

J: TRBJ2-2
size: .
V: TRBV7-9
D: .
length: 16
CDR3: CASSLAPAGDTGELFF
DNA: TGTGCCAGCAGCTTAGCCCCTGCAGGGGACACCGGGGAGCTGTTTTTT

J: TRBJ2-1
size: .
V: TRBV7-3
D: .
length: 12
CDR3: CASSLTGDEQFF
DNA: TGTGCCAGCAGCTTAACAGGCGATGAGCAGTTCTTC

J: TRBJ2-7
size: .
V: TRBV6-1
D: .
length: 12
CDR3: CASRRTVNEQYF
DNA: TGTGCCAGCAGGAGGACAGTTAACGAGCAGTACTTC

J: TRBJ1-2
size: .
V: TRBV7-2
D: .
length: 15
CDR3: CASSLIGGSSRGYTF
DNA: TGTGCCAGCAGCTTAATTGGGGGAAGTTCACGTGGCTACACCTTC

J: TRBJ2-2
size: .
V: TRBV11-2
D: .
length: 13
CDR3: CASSLVETGELFF
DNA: TGTGCCAGCAGCTTAGTGGAGACCGGGGAGCTGTTTTTT

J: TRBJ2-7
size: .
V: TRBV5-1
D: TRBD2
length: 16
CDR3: CASSLEGSGSSYEQYF
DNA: TGCGCCAGCAGCTTGGAGGGTAGCGGGTCCTCCTACGAGCAGTACTTC

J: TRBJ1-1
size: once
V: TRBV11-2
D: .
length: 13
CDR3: CASSLGWGSEAFF
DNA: TGTGCCAGCAGCTTAGGTTGGGGGAGTGAAGCTTTCTTT

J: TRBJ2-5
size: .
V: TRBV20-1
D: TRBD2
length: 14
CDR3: CSARERGGYETQYF
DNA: TGCAGTGCTAGAGAGCGGGGGGGCTACGAGACCCAGTACTTC

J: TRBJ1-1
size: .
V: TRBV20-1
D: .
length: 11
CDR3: CSARDYTEAFF
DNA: TGCAGTGCTAGAGACTACACTGAAGCTTTCTTT

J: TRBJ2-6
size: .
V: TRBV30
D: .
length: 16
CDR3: CAWSDSTGFGANVLTF
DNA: TGTGCCTGGAGTGATTCCACAGGGTTTGGGGCCAACGTCCTGACTTTC

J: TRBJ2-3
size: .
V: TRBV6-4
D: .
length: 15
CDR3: CASSDSKGGSDTQYF
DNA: TGTGCCAGCAGTGACTCCAAGGGGGGATCAGATACGCAGTATTTT

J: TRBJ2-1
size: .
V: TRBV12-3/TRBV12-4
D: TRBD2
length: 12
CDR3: CASSPGTSSQFF
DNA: TGTGCCAGCAGTCCTGGGACTAGCTCGCAGTTCTTC

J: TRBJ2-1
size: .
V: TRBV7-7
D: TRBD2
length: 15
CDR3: CASSLAGALLDEQFF
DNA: TGTGCTAGCAGCTTAGCGGGGGCTCTTCTCGATGAGCAGTTCTTC

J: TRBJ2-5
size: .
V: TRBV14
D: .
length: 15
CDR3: CASSLQRVRGETQYF
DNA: TGTGCCAGCAGCCTTCAGCGGGTTAGAGGAGAGACCCAGTACTTC

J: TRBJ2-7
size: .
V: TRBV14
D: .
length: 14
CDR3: CASSQAPANYEQYF
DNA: TGTGCCAGCAGCCAAGCACCCGCTAACTACGAGCAGTACTTC

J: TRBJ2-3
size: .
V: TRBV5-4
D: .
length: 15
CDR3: CASSSTRTGGDTQYF
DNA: TGTGCCAGCAGCTCAACTAGGACCGGAGGTGATACGCAGTATTTT

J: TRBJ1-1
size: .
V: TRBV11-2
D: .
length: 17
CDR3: CASSCSPDCPWYAEAFF
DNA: TGTGCCAGCAGCTGCTCCCCGGACTGTCCTTGGTACGCTGAAGCTTTCTTT

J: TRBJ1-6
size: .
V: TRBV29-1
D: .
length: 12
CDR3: CSLEPRGLSLHF
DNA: TGCAGCCTCGAACCCCGGGGTTTATCCCTCCACTTT

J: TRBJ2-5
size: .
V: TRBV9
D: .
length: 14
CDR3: CASSAWGLQETQYF
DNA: TGTGCCAGCAGCGCGTGGGGACTCCAAGAGACCCAGTACTTC

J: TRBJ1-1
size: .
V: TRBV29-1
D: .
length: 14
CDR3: CSVLWAGLGTEAFF
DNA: TGCAGCGTCCTGTGGGCAGGGTTGGGCACTGAAGCTTTCTTT

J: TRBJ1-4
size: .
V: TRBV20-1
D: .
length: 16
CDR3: CSARAHPGFDDEKLFF
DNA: TGCAGTGCTAGAGCTCACCCCGGGTTCGATGATGAAAAACTGTTTTTT

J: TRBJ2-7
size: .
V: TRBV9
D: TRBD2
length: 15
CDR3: CASSPRLAETYEQYF
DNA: TGTGCCAGCAGCCCCCGACTAGCGGAAACCTACGAGCAGTACTTC

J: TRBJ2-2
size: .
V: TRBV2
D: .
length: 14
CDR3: CASMTEYPTGELFF
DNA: TGTGCCAGCATGACAGAATACCCCACCGGGGAGCTGTTTTTT

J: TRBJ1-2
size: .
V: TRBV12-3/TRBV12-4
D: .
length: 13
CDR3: CASSSSGGDGYTF
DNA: TGTGCCAGCAGTTCATCGGGGGGAGATGGCTACACCTTC

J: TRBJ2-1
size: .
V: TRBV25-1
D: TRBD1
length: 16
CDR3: CASRSTGSSSYNEQFF
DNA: TGTGCCAGCAGATCGACAGGGTCGAGCTCCTACAATGAGCAGTTCTTC

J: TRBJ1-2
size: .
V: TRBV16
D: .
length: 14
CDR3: CASSRGRTNYGYTF
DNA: TGTGCCAGCAGCCGTGGCAGGACGAACTATGGCTACACCTTC

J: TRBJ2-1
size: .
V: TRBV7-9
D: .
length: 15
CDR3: CASNPPARSYNEQFF
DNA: TGTGCCAGCAACCCCCCAGCCCGCTCCTACAATGAGCAGTTCTTC

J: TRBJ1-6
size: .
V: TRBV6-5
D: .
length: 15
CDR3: CASSGTRGDNSPLHF
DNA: TGTGCCAGCAGCGGGACACGGGGAGACAATTCACCCCTCCACTTT

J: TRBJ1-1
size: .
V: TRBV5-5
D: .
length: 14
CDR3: CASSPSARNTEAFF
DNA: TGTGCCAGCAGCCCCAGCGCCAGGAACACTGAAGCTTTCTTT

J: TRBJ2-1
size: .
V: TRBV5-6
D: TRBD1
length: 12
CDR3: CASSPGTAEQFF
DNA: TGTGCCAGCAGCCCAGGGACAGCTGAGCAGTTCTTC

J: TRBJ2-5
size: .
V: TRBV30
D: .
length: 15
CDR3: CAWVYAKGQQETQYF
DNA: TGTGCCTGGGTTTACGCGAAGGGACAACAAGAGACCCAGTACTTC

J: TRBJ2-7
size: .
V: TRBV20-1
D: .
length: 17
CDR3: CSARGPRFGRQTYEQYF
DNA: TGCAGTGCTAGAGGCCCCCGATTTGGACGCCAGACCTACGAGCAGTACTTC

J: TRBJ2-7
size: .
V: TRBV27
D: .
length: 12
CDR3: CASSPIRYEQYF
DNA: TGTGCCAGCAGCCCGATACGCTACGAGCAGTACTTC

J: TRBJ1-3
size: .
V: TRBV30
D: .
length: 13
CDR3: CAWSASSGNTIYF
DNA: TGTGCCTGGAGTGCCAGCTCTGGAAACACCATATATTTT

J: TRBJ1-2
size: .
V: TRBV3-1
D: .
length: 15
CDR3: CASSQGTRGEEGYTF
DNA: TGTGCCAGCAGCCAAGGGACCCGTGGGGAGGAAGGCTACACCTTC

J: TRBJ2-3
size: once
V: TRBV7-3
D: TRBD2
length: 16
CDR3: CASSRRGREGTDTQYF
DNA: TGTGCCAGCAGCCGCAGAGGGAGGGAGGGCACAGATACGCAGTATTTT

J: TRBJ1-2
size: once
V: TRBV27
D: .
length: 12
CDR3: CASSGAGYGYTF
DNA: TGTGCCAGCAGCGGGGCTGGCTATGGCTACACCTTC

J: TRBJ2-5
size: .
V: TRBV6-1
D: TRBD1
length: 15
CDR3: CASREGQGKGKTQYF
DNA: TGTGCCAGCAGGGAGGGACAGGGAAAGGGAAAGACCCAGTACTTC

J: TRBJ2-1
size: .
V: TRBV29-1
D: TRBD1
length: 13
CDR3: CSVTDRKDNEQFF
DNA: TGCAGCGTTACGGACAGGAAAGACAATGAGCAGTTCTTC

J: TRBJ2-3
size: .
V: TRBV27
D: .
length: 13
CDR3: CASRGTSTDTQYF
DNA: TGTGCCAGCAGGGGGACTAGCACAGATACGCAGTATTTT

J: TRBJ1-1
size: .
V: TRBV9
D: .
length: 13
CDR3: CASQKTGSTEAFF
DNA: TGTGCCAGCCAGAAAACAGGGAGCACTGAAGCTTTCTTT

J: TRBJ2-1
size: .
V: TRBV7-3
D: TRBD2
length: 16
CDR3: CASSTRLAGGPGEQFF
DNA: TGTGCCAGCAGCACCCGACTAGCGGGGGGGCCGGGGGAGCAGTTCTTC

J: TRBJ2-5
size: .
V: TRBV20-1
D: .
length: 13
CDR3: CSARDGGGETQYF
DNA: TGCAGTGCAAGGGACGGCGGAGGGGAGACCCAGTACTTC

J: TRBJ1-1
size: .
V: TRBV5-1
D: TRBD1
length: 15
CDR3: CASSPSAGGMGQAFF
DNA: TGCGCCAGCAGCCCGTCGGCAGGGGGGATGGGACAAGCTTTCTTT

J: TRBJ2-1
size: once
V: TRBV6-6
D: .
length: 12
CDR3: CASSFPYNEQFF
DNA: TGTGCCAGCAGTTTCCCCTACAATGAGCAGTTCTTC

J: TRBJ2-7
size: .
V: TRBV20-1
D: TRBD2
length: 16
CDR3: CSARDTGTSVSYEQYF
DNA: TGCAGTGCTAGAGATACCGGGACTAGCGTCTCCTACGAGCAGTACTTC

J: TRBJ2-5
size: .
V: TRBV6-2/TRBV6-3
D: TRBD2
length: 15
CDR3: CASRRLAVEGETQYF
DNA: TGTGCCAGCAGAAGACTAGCGGTGGAGGGGGAGACCCAGTACTTC

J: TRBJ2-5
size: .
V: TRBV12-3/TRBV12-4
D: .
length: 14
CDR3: CASSFPGGRGTQYF
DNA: TGTGCCAGCAGTTTTCCGGGGGGCCGGGGGACCCAGTACTTC

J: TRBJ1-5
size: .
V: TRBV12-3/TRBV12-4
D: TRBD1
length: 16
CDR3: CASSLAGTDRRQPQHF
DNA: TGTGCCAGCAGTTTAGCCGGGACAGACCGACGTCAGCCCCAGCATTTT

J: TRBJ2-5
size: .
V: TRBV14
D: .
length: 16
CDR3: CASSQGWTGSEETQYF
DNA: TGTGCCAGCAGCCAAGGTTGGACGGGGAGCGAAGAGACCCAGTACTTC

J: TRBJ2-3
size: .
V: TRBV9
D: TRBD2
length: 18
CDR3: CASSVEGWGGGPTDTQYF
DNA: TGTGCCAGCAGCGTAGAGGGATGGGGCGGGGGGCCCACAGATACGCAGTATTTT

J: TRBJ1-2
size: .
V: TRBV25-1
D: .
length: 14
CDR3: CASSDWITNYGYTF
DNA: TGTGCCAGCAGTGATTGGATTACTAACTATGGCTACACCTTC

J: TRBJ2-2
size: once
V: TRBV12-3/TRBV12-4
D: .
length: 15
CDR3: CASSLWQPNTGELFF
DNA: TGTGCCAGCAGTTTATGGCAGCCGAACACCGGGGAGCTGTTTTTT

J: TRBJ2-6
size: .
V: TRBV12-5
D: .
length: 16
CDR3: CASGLLYPSGANVLTF
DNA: TGTGCTAGTGGTTTGCTGTACCCCTCTGGGGCCAACGTCCTGACTTTC

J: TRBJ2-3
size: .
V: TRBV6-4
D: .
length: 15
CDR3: CASSAAGGSTDTQYF
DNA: TGTGCCAGCAGTGCAGCTGGCGGTAGCACAGATACGCAGTATTTT

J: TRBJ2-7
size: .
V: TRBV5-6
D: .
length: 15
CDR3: CASSFREAEYYEQYF
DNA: TGTGCCAGCAGCTTTAGGGAGGCGGAGTACTACGAGCAGTACTTC

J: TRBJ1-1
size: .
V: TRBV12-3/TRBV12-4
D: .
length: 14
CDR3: CASSFLVWDTEAFF
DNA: TGTGCCAGCAGTTTTCTGGTGTGGGACACTGAAGCTTTCTTT

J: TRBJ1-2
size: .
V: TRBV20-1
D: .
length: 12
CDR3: CSAPLTGWGYTF
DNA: TGCAGTGCTCCATTAACGGGGTGGGGCTACACCTTC

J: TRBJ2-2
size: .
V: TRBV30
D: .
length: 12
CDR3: CARDFNTGELFF
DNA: TGTGCCCGTGACTTCAACACCGGGGAGCTGTTTTTT